This T cell receptor (beta chain) was sequenced in a study of a mutant IDH1 vaccine in newly diagnosed glioma. Overall study: Pretreatment consisted of radiotherapy, temozolomide, or both, with most receiving both.

V was pared by 3 bases and J by 5 bases, with 14 bases between. This CDR3 has 14 amino acids. The germline V gene encodes CDR1 SGHRS and CDR2 YFSETQ. As for this clone: Its specificity is unknown.

Clones were sequenced by immunoSEQ multiplex PCR, and TCRdb holds only the in-frame ones, with some missing. The repertoire consists of 30,000 to 45,000 clones, with about 84% occurring once and the leading ten covering around 5.2%. Regarding time point: week 5, during vaccination. Every vaccination contained 300 ug of the mutant IDH1 20-mer peptide and was paired with topical imiquimod. Sample: PBMCs, taken from a glioma patient whose treatment included an IDH1 peptide vaccine. This rearrangement joins TRBV5-1 to TRBJ2-5; D is uncertain. The TCR sequence derives from a man aged 40-49 years with glioma. In nucleotides, the CDR3 is TGCGCCAGCAGCTCCCCGGGTTCCTCGGAGACCCAGTACTTC. It is translated as CASSSPGSSETQYF.